This T cell receptor beta chain came from a study of glioma-infiltrating T cells after dendritic cell vaccination. The wider study: Autologous tumor lysate was loaded overnight onto monocyte-derived dendritic cells grown approximately seven days with IL-4 and GM-CSF.

Patients had residual fresh-frozen tumor tissue and more than two years of survival data. Isocitrate dehydrogenase mutation was absent in all glioblastoma patients. The primer mix had 60 V beta and 13 J beta primers. Sequenced by immunoSEQ multiplex PCR; TCRdb stores in-frame clones only, minus some. The sample consists of tens of thousands of clones, 81% of them appearing once. This CDR3 has 15 residues. In germline, CDR1 is SGHNT, CDR2 YYREEE (reference sequence). With V trimmed by 7 bases and J by 4 bases, 10 bases remained unmatched. The receptor was derived from a human donor with glioblastoma. This chain joins TRBV5-4 and TRBJ2-2; 7 bases are a match to TRBD1. The sample was blood, taken before dendritic cell vaccination. CDR3 residues: CASGRDSKSTGELFF. The CDR3 DNA sequence: TGTGCCAGCGGCCGGGACAGCAAAAGCACCGGGGAGCTGTTTTTT.